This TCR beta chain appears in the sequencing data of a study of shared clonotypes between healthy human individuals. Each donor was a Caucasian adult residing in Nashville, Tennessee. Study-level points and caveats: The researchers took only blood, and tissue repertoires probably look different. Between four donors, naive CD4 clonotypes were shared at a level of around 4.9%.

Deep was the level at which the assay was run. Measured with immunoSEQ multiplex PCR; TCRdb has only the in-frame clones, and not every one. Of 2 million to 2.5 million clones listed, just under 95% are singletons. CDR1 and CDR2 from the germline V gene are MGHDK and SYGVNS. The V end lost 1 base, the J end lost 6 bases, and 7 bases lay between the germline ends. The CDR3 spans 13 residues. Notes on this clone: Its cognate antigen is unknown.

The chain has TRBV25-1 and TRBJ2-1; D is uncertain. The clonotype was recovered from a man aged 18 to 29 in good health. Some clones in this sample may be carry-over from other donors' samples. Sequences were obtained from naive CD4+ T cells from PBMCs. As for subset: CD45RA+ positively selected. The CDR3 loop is CASSELARNEQFF. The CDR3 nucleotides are TGTGCCAGCAGTGAATTGGCCCGCAATGAGCAGTTCTTC. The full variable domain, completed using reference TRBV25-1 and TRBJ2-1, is EADIYQTPRYLVIGTGKKITLECSQTMGHDKMYWYQQDPGMELHLIHYSYGVNSTEKGDLSSESTVSRIRTEHFPLTLESARPSHTSQYLCASSELARNEQFFGPGTRLTVL.